The rows below give T cell receptor beta chains drawn from one sample of a study of blood T cell repertoires in COVID-19. TCRdb's table, derived via immunoSEQ multiplex PCR, lists solely in-frame clones and lacks some. The table shows more than 95,000 clones, with over 75% occurring only once. The sample comprised peripheral blood. These receptors were collected from a woman older than 75 with acute or convalescent COVID-19. Each CDR3 is given with its conserved first and last residue. Each record gives: D gene, V gene, J gene, clone size, CDR3 protein, CDR3 DNA. D genes are given only for firm matches. Size is stated for part of the rows, as once, few or many counts, or as a class when the clone is expanded.

.,TRBV7-2,TRBJ2-7,.,CASSPAPGYEQYF,TGTGCCAGCAGTCCTGCTCCGGGCTACGAGCAGTACTTC
.,TRBV2,TRBJ2-1,once,CASSEAGSGHNEQFF,TGTGCCAGCAGTGAGGCGGGCTCGGGTCACAATGAGCAGTTCTTC
.,TRBV7-7,TRBJ2-2,once,CASSLVLNTGELFF,TGTGCCAGCAGCTTAGTTCTGAACACCGGGGAGCTGTTTTTT
.,TRBV9,TRBJ2-1,.,CASSAIFGGLEQFF,TGTGCCAGCAGCGCGATTTTCGGGGGACTTGAGCAGTTCTTC
TRBD2,TRBV7-3,TRBJ2-7,.,CASSLGEGPTYEQYF,TGTGCCAGCAGCTTGGGGGAGGGGCCCACTTACGAGCAGTACTTC
.,TRBV3-1/TRBV3-2,TRBJ2-5,.,CASSLGSQETQYF,TGTGCCAGCAGCCTCGGGTCTCAAGAGACCCAGTACTTC
TRBD1,TRBV18,TRBJ1-1,.,CASSSTGGGRTEAFF,TGTGCCAGCTCGAGTACAGGGGGCGGTCGCACTGAAGCTTTCTTT
.,TRBV7-7,TRBJ1-6,.,CASSIQGPHYNSPLHF,TGTGCCAGCAGCATACAGGGACCCCATTATAATTCACCCCTCCACTTT
TRBD1,TRBV6-2/TRBV6-3,TRBJ1-1,.,CASRPSTGEEAFF,TGTGCCAGCAGACCTTCGACAGGGGAAGAAGCTTTCTTT
TRBD1,TRBV27,TRBJ2-7,.,CASTPDRGGHEQYF,TGTGCCAGCACCCCGGACAGGGGAGGACACGAGCAGTACTTC
TRBD2,TRBV19,TRBJ2-5,.,CASSIVLAGGETQYF,TGTGCCAGTAGTATAGTCCTAGCGGGAGGGGAGACCCAGTACTTC
TRBD1,TRBV2,TRBJ1-6,.,CASIQNRGSYNSPLHF,TGTGCCAGCATCCAGAACAGGGGCTCCTATAATTCACCCCTCCACTTT
TRBD1,TRBV5-1,TRBJ1-6,.,CASSLGYRTGEYNSPLHF,TGCGCCAGCAGCCTGGGATACCGGACAGGGGAGTATAATTCACCCCTCCACTTT
TRBD2,TRBV29-1,TRBJ2-2,.,CSVGLGLAGGLNTGELFF,TGCAGCGTTGGGTTGGGACTAGCGGGGGGACTGAACACCGGGGAGCTGTTTTTT
TRBD1,TRBV13,TRBJ2-1,.,CASSGRDRGLLDNEQFF,TGTGCCAGCAGCGGGAGGGACAGGGGGCTGCTCGACAATGAGCAGTTCTTC
.,TRBV11-2,TRBJ1-2,.,CASSLVSSGGVYGYTF,TGTGCCAGCAGCTTAGTCTCATCGGGCGGGGTCTATGGCTACACCTTC
TRBD1,TRBV19,TRBJ1-1,.,CASSIRVRNRGPEAFF,TGTGCCAGTAGTATACGGGTAAGGAACAGGGGCCCTGAAGCTTTCTTT
TRBD2,TRBV4-2,TRBJ2-5,.,CASSQDRGGEQETQYF,TGTGCCAGCAGCCAAGATCGGGGGGGAGAACAAGAGACCCAGTACTTC
.,TRBV4-1,TRBJ1-5,few,CASSQDQDQNSNQPQHF,TGCGCCAGCAGCCAAGATCAGGATCAAAATAGCAATCAGCCCCAGCATTTT